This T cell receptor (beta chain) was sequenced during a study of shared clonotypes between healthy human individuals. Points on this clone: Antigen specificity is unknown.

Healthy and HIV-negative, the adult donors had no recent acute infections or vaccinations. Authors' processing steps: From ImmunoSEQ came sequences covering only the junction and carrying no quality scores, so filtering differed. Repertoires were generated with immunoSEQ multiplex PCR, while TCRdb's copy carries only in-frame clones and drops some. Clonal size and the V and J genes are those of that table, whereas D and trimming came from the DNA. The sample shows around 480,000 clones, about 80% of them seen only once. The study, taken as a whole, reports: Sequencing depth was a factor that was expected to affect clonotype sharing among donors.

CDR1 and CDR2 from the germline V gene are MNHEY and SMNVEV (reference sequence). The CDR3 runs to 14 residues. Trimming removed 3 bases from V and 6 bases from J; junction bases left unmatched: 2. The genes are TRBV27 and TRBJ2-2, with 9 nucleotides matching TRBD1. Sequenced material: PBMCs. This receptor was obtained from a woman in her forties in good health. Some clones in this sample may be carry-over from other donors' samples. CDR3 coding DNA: TGTGCCAGCAGTTTGGGGACAGGGTCCGGGGAGCTGTTTTTT. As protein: CASSLGTGSGELFF.